This T cell receptor beta chain was documented in a study of blood T cells in healthy people across ages. For the study at large: Researchers report that template switching captured about one barcoded beta molecule per two T cells. General study points: A strong correlation was found between TCR beta diversity and the percentage of naive T cells.

Germline loops: CDR1 SEHNR, CDR2 FQNEAQ (reference sequence). The CDR3 has 17 amino acids. V gave up 4 bases and J gave up 4 bases, with 21 bases separating them. Points on this clonotype: Antigen unknown.

It was with a sample-barcoded 5' primer and a J-beta primer mix that a second PCR of about 6 to 11 cycles was run. TCRdb fed the 5' RACE reads into MiXCR, producing one record per CDR3 protein. Of approximately 800,000 distinct CDR3 sequences in the sample, roughly 60% are singletons; the top ten hold around 22%. The clonotype was recovered from a man younger than 40 in good health. The V call is TRBV7-9, the J call TRBJ2-3; D not resolved. Material for sequencing was blood. The CDR3 here is CASSSRHQVERADTQYF. The CDR3 coding sequence is TGTGCCAGCAGCTCGCGCCACCAGGTAGAAAGGGCAGATACGCAGTATTTT.